Sequencing of this TCR beta chain was carried out in a study of blood T cell repertoires in COVID-19. Study summary: Samples came from the United States, Italy and Spain, spanning acute and convalescent COVID-19. The analysed material was cDNA or gDNA that came from T cells, B-cell-depleted T cells, or PBMCs.

Authors' methods: Using reference gene primer amplification, nucleated cell counts were estimated. Sequenced by immunoSEQ multiplex PCR; TCRdb stores in-frame clones only, minus some. D and trimming were read from the DNA, whereas the V and J calls and clone size are those reported in that table. The sample records hundreds of thousands of clones, about four fifths being singletons. The CDR3 covers 16 residues. CDR1 and CDR2 (germline): KGHSH, LQKENI. Trimming at V came to 4 bases and at J to 6 bases, leaving 9 bases not matched to a gene. The TCR originated in a woman aged 80 or older with acute or convalescent COVID-19. The chain links TRBV18 to TRBJ1-6; the match to TRBD1 covers 7 bases. Sequences were obtained from peripheral blood. The CDR3 here is CASSQSTGTVNSPLHF. The CDR3 nucleotides read TGTGCCAGCTCACAGTCAACCGGGACAGTTAATTCACCCCTCCACTTT.